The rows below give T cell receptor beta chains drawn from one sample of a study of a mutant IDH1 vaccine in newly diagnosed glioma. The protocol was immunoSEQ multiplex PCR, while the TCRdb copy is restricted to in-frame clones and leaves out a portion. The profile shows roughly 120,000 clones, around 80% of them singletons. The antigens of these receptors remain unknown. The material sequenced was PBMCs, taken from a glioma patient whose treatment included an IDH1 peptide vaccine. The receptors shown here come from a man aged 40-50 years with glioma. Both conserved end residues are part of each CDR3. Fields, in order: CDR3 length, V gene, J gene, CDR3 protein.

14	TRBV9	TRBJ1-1	CASNPGTVNTEAFF
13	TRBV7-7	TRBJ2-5	CASSSQIEETQYF
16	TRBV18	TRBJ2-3	CASSSTSGGSTDTQYF
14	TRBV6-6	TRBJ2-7	CASNAGRSADEQYF
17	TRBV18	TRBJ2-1	CASSPLSGTVVYNEQFF
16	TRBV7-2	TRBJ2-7	CASRRTGGGRPYEQYF
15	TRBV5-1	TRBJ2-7	CASSQRTGAVYEQYF
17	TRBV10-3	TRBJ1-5	CAISERGEGQGNQPQHF
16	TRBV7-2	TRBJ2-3	CASSLVISGFQDTQYF
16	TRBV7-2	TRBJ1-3	CASSQGTGTGGNTIYF
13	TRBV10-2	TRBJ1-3	CASSAAGTDTIYF
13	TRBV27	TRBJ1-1	CASSVDKNTEAFF
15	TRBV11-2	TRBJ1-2	CASSLGSLGDAGYTF
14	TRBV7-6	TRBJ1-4	CASSLGTGNEKLFF
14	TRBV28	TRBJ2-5	CASCSGRWGETQYF
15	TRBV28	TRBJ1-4	CASSSSGTVNEKLFF
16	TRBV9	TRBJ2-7	CASSVVGTGGLYEQYF
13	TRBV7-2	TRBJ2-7	CASSLSVPYEQYF
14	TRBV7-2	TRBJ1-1	CASSSGGGRTEAFF
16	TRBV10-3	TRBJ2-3	CAISESRGGGTDTQYF
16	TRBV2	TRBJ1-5	CASSEVGLLRAQPQHF
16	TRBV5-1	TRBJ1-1	CASNEGRDVGGTEAFF
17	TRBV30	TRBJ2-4	CAWTPGPAHLAKNIQYF
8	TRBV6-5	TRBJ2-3	CARDTQYF
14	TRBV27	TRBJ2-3	CASSVTTSTDTQYF
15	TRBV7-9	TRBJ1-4	CASSSRIPKGEKLFF
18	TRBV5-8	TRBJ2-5	CASSLPLDPGSARETQYF
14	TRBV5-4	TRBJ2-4	CASSLGWTKNIQYF
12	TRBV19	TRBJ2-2	CASSMRTGELFF
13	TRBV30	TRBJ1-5	CAWRHTSNQPQHF
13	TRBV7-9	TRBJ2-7	CASSPTGRHEQYF
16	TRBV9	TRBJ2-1	CASSVGGGGGYNEQFF
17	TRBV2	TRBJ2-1	CASSDQIGTASYNEQFF
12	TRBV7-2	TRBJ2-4	CASSLEGNIQYF
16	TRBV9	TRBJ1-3	CASSVERAARGNTIYF
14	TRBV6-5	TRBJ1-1	CASSPYGGNTEAFF
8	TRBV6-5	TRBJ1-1	CASSGAFF
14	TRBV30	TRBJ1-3	CAWGRGQAGNTIYF
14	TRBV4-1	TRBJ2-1	CASSQDTGWLAQFF
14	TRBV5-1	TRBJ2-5	CASSLPTVQETQYF
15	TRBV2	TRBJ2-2	CASSTGEKGTGELFF
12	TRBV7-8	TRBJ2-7	CASSAREYEQYF
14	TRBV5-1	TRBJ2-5	CASSLRRGRETQYF
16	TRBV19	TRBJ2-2	CASSISSSGYTGELFF
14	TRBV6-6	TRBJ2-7	CASSPTDRGYEQYF
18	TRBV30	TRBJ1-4	CAWSVLLNRDSRGEKLFF
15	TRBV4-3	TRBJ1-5	CASSQDMDSNQPQHF
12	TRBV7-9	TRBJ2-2	CASGGDTGELFF
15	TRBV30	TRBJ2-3	CAWALRAGGPNTQYF